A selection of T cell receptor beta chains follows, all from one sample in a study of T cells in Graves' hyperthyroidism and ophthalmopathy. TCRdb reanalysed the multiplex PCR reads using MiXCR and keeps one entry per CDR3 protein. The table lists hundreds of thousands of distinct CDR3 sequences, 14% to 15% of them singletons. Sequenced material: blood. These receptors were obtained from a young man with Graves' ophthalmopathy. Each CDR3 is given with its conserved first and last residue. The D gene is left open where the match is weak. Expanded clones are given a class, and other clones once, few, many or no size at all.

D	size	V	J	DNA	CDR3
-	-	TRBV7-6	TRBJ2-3	TGTGCCAGCAGCCCGGAGGGTTCTAGCACAGATACGCAGTATTTT	CASSPEGSSTDTQYF
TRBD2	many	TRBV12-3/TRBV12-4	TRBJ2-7	TGTGCCAGCAGTCCGGGACTAGGGAACTACGAGCAGTACTTC	CASSPGLGNYEQYF
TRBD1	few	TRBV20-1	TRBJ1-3	TGCAGTGCTGAGACAGGGCCCTCTGGAAACACCATATATTTT	CSAETGPSGNTIYF
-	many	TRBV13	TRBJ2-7	TGTGCCAGCAGTACAGGGAGTAGTCCCTACGAGCAGTACTTC	CASSTGSSPYEQYF
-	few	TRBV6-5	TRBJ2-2	TGTGCCAGCAGTTGGAGCAGGGTCTCCGGGGAGCTGTTTTTT	CASSWSRVSGELFF
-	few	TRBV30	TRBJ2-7	TGTGCCTGGGTCCTACAGGGTGGGCCCTACGAGCAGTACTTC	CAWVLQGGPYEQYF
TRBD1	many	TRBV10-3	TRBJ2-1	TGTGCCATCAGTAATACAGGGGGTTACAATGAGCAGTTCTTC	CAISNTGGYNEQFF
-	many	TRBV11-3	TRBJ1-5	TGTGCCAGCAGCGGACCCAATCAGCCCCAGCATTTT	CASSGPNQPQHF
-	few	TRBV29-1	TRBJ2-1	TGCAGCGTGAGTTGGAATGAGCAGTTCTTC	CSVSWNEQFF
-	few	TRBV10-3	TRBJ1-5	TGTGCCATCAGTGAGTCTAGGGTGGTGAGCAATCAGCCCCAGCATTTT	CAISESRVVSNQPQHF
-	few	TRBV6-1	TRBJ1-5	TGTGCCAGCAGTATTCAGACAGGAGGCAATCAGCCCCAGCATTTT	CASSIQTGGNQPQHF
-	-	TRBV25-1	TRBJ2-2	TGTGCCAGCAGTGTTAGGGGCCCCGGGGAGCTGTTTTTT	CASSVRGPGELFF
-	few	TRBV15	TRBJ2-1	TGTGCCACCAGCAGAGCGTTGCAGACCAACTCCTACAATGAGCAGTTCTTC	CATSRALQTNSYNEQFF
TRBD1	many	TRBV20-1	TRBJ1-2	TGCAGTGCTAACCCGGGACAGAGGGATAGGTATGGCTACACCTTC	CSANPGQRDRYGYTF
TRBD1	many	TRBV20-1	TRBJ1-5	TGCAGTGCTAGGACAGGGGAGTTTCAGCCCCAGCATTTT	CSARTGEFQPQHF
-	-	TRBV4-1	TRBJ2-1	TGCGCCAGCAGCCAAGGAATTAAGGGCCCCTACAATGAGCAGTTCTTC	CASSQGIKGPYNEQFF
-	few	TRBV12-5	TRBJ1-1	TGTGCTAGTGGTTTGGGGTCCGTGGGGGCTGGAGCTTTCTTT	CASGLGSVGAGAFF
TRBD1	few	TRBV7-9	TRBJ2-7	TGTGCCAGTAGCTCAGGGACAGGTCCTTCCTACGAGCAGTACTTC	CASSSGTGPSYEQYF
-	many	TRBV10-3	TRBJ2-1	TGTGCCATCAGTGGTTGGATCGGGATAAACAATGAGCAGTTCTTC	CAISGWIGINNEQFF
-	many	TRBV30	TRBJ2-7	TGTGCCTGGAGTACCAGGGGATCCTACGAGCAGTACTTC	CAWSTRGSYEQYF
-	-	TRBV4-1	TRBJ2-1	TGCGCCAGCAGCCAGCCAGTGTGGGGGGGCACCTACAATGAGCAGTTCTTC	CASSQPVWGGTYNEQFF
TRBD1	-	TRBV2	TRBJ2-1	TGCGCCAGCAGCCGCACCGGGACAGGTGATTATGAGCAGTTCTTC	CASSRTGTGDYEQFF
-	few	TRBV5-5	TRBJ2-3	TGTGCCAGCAGCTCCCGGATTTCAGGAGATACGCAGTATTTT	CASSSRISGDTQYF
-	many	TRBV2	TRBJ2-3	TGTGCCAGCAGTGAAGCTTGGACAGATACGCAGTATTTT	CASSEAWTDTQYF
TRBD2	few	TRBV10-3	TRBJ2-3	TGTGCCATCAGTGAGCCGCTAGCGGGAGGGCCTCACCCAGATACGCAGTATTTT	CAISEPLAGGPHPDTQYF
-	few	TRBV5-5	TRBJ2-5	TGTGCCAGCAGCTTCGGACCGGGGAAGACCCAGTACTTC	CASSFGPGKTQYF
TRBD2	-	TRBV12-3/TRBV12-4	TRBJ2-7	TGTGCCAGCAGACCCAGCGGGGGGCTATTCTACGAGCAGTACTTC	CASRPSGGLFYEQYF